Reported below is one T cell receptor beta chain. Its antigen is still unknown. The TCR beta libraries were generated through quantitative 5'-RACE incorporating molecular barcodes. TCRdb reprocessed the 5' RACE reads via MiXCR and lists one record per CDR3 protein. The sample holds around 430,000 distinct CDR3 sequences, about a sixth seen once. The data stem from a study of CD8 T cells in ankylosing spondylitis. Points from the study as a whole: Disease-linked clones had a CD8+ phenotype and relatively low frequency in peripheral blood. Typical of ankylosing spondylitis blood, it appeared, was a TCR beta motif of eight highly homologous variants.

Germline assignment: CDR1 SGHAT and CDR2 FQNNGV. This CDR3 is built from 16 residues. Trimming shortened V by 5 bases and J by 4 bases, and 20 bases separated the two germline ends. What was sequenced was blood, either unsorted or a sorted T cell fraction (not recorded which). The receptor's source is a male donor with ankylosing spondylitis. V and J are TRBV11-2 and TRBJ2-5; maybe TRBD2 (7 bases). CDR3 coding DNA: TGTGCCAGCAGCCCCCTAAGGGGGGGGCACCCAGAGACCCAGTACTTC. It is translated as CASSPLRGGHPETQYF.